A single sample gave rise to the 10 T cell receptor beta chains below, sequenced in a study of T cell changes during pregnancy in multiple sclerosis. Produced via immunoSEQ multiplex PCR; TCRdb's table is partial and in-frame only. Of approximately 51,000 clones detected, 93% appear once; the ten largest clones hold around 1.9%. The material was peripheral blood, obtained in the second trimester of pregnancy. All receptors come from a female donor with multiple sclerosis, enrolled in a pregnancy study.

The chain carries TRBV7-2 and TRBJ2-2, with 11 bases lining up with TRBD2. This CDR3 comprises 17 residues. The junction had 13 bases not matched to a gene; V was cut back by 7 bases and J by 6 bases. Germline lookup yields CDR1 SGHTA and CDR2 FQGNSA. CDR3: CASTAQGLAAGAGELFF. The CDR3, as DNA: TGTGCCAGCACCGCGCAGGGACTAGCGGCCGGGGCCGGGGAGCTGTTTTTT.

This chain connects TRBV2 to TRBJ1-5; 7 bases are shared with TRBD1. Germline CDR1 is SNHLY and CDR2 is FYNNEI. The CDR3 is 15 residues long. J lost 9 bases, V lost 6 bases, and 14 bases had no gene match. CDR3 loop: CASRGGQHLDRPQHF. The CDR3 nucleotides read TGTGCCAGCAGGGGGGGACAGCACCTGGACCGGCCCCAGCATTTT.

The rearrangement links TRBV6-6 to TRBJ1-2; D is possibly TRBD1 (5 bases). The CDR3 totals 15 residues. Trimming stripped 2 bases from V and 4 bases from J, with 14 bases between. Germline V gives CDR1 MNHNY, CDR2 SVGAGI (reference sequence). DNA for the CDR3: TGTGCCAGCAGTTACCGGGCGGAGGGACTCTATGGCTACACCTTC. This encodes CASSYRAEGLYGYTF.

The rearrangement joins TRBV28 to TRBJ2-3, with D maybe TRBD1 (6 bases). V gave up 5 bases and J gave up 3 bases, with 9 bases separating them. From germline, CDR1 is MDHEN and CDR2 SYDVKM. The CDR3 has 13 residues. CDR3 DNA: TGTGCCAGCAGTCGGGACATAACAGATACGCAGTATTTT. Encoded protein: CASSRDITDTQYF. Drawing the rest from reference TRBV28 and TRBJ2-3, the complete variable domain is DVKVTQSSRYLVKRTGEKVFLECVQDMDHENMFWYRQDPGLGLRLIYFSYDVKMKEKGDIPEGYSVSREKKERFSLILESASTNQTSMYLCASSRDITDTQYFGPGTRLTVL.

The rearrangement joins TRBV9 to TRBJ1-4; 9 bases line up with TRBD1. The CDR3 contains 17 residues. From germline, CDR1 is SGDLS and CDR2 YYNGEE. The V and J ends lost 4 bases and 7 bases, in that order; junction bases with no gene match: 14. In DNA, the CDR3 is TGTGCCAGCAGCCCGGGACAGGGCCTACCTCCCAGTGAAAAACTGTTTTTT. Translation gives CASSPGQGLPPSEKLFF.

This sequence joins TRBV7-9 and TRBJ1-5; TRBD1 is a possible D gene (5 bases). This CDR3 is built from 14 residues. Trimming cost V 4 bases and J 3 bases, with 10 bases left between them. The germline V gene has CDR1 SEHNR and CDR2 FQNEAQ (reference sequence). The CDR3 loop reads CASSSDSNNQPQHF. The CDR3 DNA sequence: TGTGCCAGCAGCTCCGACAGTAACAATCAGCCCCAGCATTTT.

The chain carries TRBV29-1 and TRBJ2-2; TRBD1 is a possible D gene (5 bases). From germline, CDR1 is SQVTM and CDR2 ANQGSEA. The CDR3 spans 11 residues. V was trimmed by 6 bases and J by 3 bases, leaving 5 bases between them. CDR3 DNA sequence: TGCAGCGTAGGGGACACCGGGGAGCTGTTTTTT. Amino acids: CSVGDTGELFF.

The chain joins TRBV11-3 to TRBJ1-2; D is unresolved. V was cut by 5 bases and J by 4 bases, with 17 bases left in between. This CDR3 region has 15 residues. Per the germline V gene, CDR1 is SGHNT and CDR2 is YENEEA. The CDR3 protein is CASSPTAGFGYGYTF. In DNA form, the CDR3 reads TGTGCCAGCAGCCCAACCGCGGGGTTTGGCTATGGCTACACCTTC.

This chain uses TRBV6-1 with TRBJ2-1; 10 nucleotides align to TRBD2. V gave up 3 bases and J gave up 7 bases; unmatched junction bases: 9. The CDR3 covers 16 residues. The germline V gene has CDR1 MNHNS and CDR2 SASEGT. DNA for the CDR3: TGTGCCAGCAGTGAGGCTCCTAGCGGGAGAGAAAATGAGCAGTTCTTC. Translation: CASSEAPSGRENEQFF.

The chain uses TRBV6-5 and TRBJ2-1; 9 bases are a match to TRBD2. The CDR3 is 16 residues long. CDR1 is MNHEY and CDR2 is SVGAGI in the germline V gene. Losses at the gene ends were 4 bases for V and 6 bases for J; bases not matched to a gene: 10. CDR3 bases: TGTGCCAGCAGTTGGAAAGCGGGAGGCCTTATCAATGAGCAGTTCTTC. It codes for CASSWKAGGLINEQFF.